The 9 T cell receptor beta chains below were found in one sample sequenced in a study of Ad26.COV2.S vaccination and SARS-CoV-2 variants. The treatment is: some 19 received Ad26.COV2.S at low or high dose, single or two shots; roughly five received placebo; per-sample allocation not given. Samples analyzed were those drawn on day 63 after the first vaccine or placebo injection. Produced via immunoSEQ multiplex PCR; TCRdb's table is partial and in-frame only. The sample records some 350,000 clones, more than 75% being singletons. The material was peripheral blood, obtained in a trial of Ad26.COV2.S vaccine versus placebo. All receptors come from a person aged 18-65 years who received the Ad26.COV2.S COVID-19 vaccine or a placebo.

The chain carries TRBV5-1 and TRBJ2-7; 7 bases match TRBD1. Trimming at V came to 0 bases and at J to 0 bases, leaving 9 bases not matched to a gene. The CDR3 loop spans 17 amino acids. Germline V gene lookup returns CDR1 SGHRS and CDR2 YFSETQ. CDR3 residues: CASSLAPGGKVSYEQYF. The DNA of the CDR3 is TGCGCCAGCAGCTTGGCGCCAGGGGGTAAAGTCTCCTACGAGCAGTACTTC.

CDR3 sequence: CASSTRAGRIKGYTF. CDR3 DNA: TGTGCCAGCAGTACCCGAGCAGGGAGAATCAAGGGCTACACCTTC. The chain couples TRBV6-2 or TRBV6-3 to TRBJ1-2; possible D gene TRBD1, 5 bases. Trimming removed 5 bases at V and 8 bases at J, with 21 bases between. The CDR3 covers 15 residues. CDR1 is MNHEY and CDR2 is SVGEGT in the germline V gene.

The chain joins TRBV7-9 to TRBJ1-3; D gene unclear. The CDR3 spans 14 residues. Germline CDR1 is SEHNR and CDR2 is FQNEAQ (reference sequence). V was pared by 5 bases and J by 1 base, with 9 bases between. CDR3 nucleotide sequence: TGTGCCAGCAGCCCACCGGGGTCTGGAAACACCATATATTTT. This translates into CASSPPGSGNTIYF.

The V call is TRBV15, the J call TRBJ2-7, with D unclear. Trimming removed 1 base from V and 0 bases from J, with 10 bases in between. The CDR3 is made up of 15 amino acids. Per germline, CDR1 LNHNV and CDR2 YYDKDF (reference sequence). This chain's CDR3 is CATSRVGSSSYEQYF. In DNA, the CDR3 is TGTGCCACCAGCAGAGTCGGCAGTTCCTCCTACGAGCAGTACTTC.

In this sample, this clone turned up once. This chain uses TRBV7-9 with TRBJ1-4; no reliable D call. CDR1 is SEHNR, CDR2 FQNEAQ, per germline (reference sequence). The CDR3 extends over 15 amino acids. V lost 1 base and J 1 base, leaving 7 bases between the germline ends. The CDR3 here is CASSLDAQTNEKLFF. CDR3 nucleotide sequence: TGTGCCAGCAGCTTAGACGCACAAACTAATGAAAAACTGTTTTTT.

V gene TRBV4-3 combines with J gene TRBJ2-2, with TRBD2 matching over 7 bases. The trim removed 2 bases at V and 6 bases at J, leaving 12 bases unmatched. This CDR3 spans 17 amino acids. Germline assignment: CDR1 LGHNA and CDR2 YSLEER. The CDR3 is CASSQTLAEESAGELFF. CDR3 DNA: TGCGCCAGCAGCCAAACCCTAGCGGAAGAGAGCGCCGGGGAGCTGTTTTTT.

This chain links TRBV13 with TRBJ1-2; TRBD1 agrees at 7 bases. The J segment lost 2 bases and the V segment lost 4 bases, leaving 7 bases of the junction unmatched. CDR3 length equals 15 residues. Germline V gives CDR1 PRHDT, CDR2 FYEKMQ (reference sequence). The CDR3 DNA sequence: TGTGCCAGCAGCTCACGACCGGGACAGAACTATGGCTACACCTTC. It encodes CASSSRPGQNYGYTF.

The chain joins TRBV7-9 to TRBJ2-7; D is possibly TRBD1 (5 bases). Germline loops: CDR1 SEHNR, CDR2 FQNEAQ (reference sequence). This CDR3 is built from 12 residues. Trimming cost V 6 bases and J 3 bases, with 9 bases left between them. CDR3 sequence (DNA): TGTGCCAGCAGACGAGACAGCTACGAGCAGTACTTC. Its protein product is CASRRDSYEQYF.

The chain recombines TRBV4-1 with TRBJ2-1; D is unclear. V was trimmed by 1 base and J by 6 bases, leaving 13 bases between them. The CDR3 is made up of 15 amino acids. The germline V gene encodes CDR1 MGHRA and CDR2 YSYEKL. CDR3 in DNA: TGCGCCAGCAGCCAAGGGTGGACGGAAAGCAATGAGCAGTTCTTC. This sequence encodes CASSQGWTESNEQFF.